The text below deals with one T cell receptor beta chain. Its specificity is unknown. The data are from a study of shared clonotypes between healthy human individuals. Study-level information: Used for every donor were three CD4 naive, three CD4 memory, two CD8 naive and one CD8 memory plate. Study findings and constraints: Sequencing depth was expected to influence donor clonotype sharing. A generally larger estimated richness was seen in naive subsets than in memory subsets.

Generated by immunoSEQ multiplex PCR, the TCRdb table keeps only in-frame clones and is missing some. This sample has under 550,000 clones; roughly 95% occur once, and the top ten carry about 0.057%. This CDR3 contains 13 residues. The V gene lost 6 bases and the J gene lost 4 bases, with 10 bases spanning the gap. CDR1 MNHNY and CDR2 SVGAGI come from the germline V gene (reference sequence). Memory CD4+ cells were the fraction left after CD45RA+ naive selection. The rearrangement uses TRBV6-6 and TRBJ1-5; TRBD1 is a possible D gene (6 bases). This clonotype originated in a woman under 40 in good health. Sequenced: naive CD4+ T cells sorted from blood. Subset in this sample: CD45RA+ positively selected. CDR3 sequence: CASRGTPNQPQHF. The CDR3 DNA follows: TGTGCCAGCAGAGGGACACCGAATCAGCCCCAGCATTTT.